This T cell receptor (beta chain) is drawn from a study of low-dose radiotherapy and immunotherapy resistance in tumors. Study at large: On an every-two-weeks schedule, patients received intravenous nivolumab 240 mg, along with ipilimumab 1 mg/kg every six weeks.

Germline lookup yields CDR1 SGHNT and CDR2 YYREEE (reference sequence). The CDR3 is made up of 14 amino acids. V shed 4 bases and J 8 bases; nucleotides not matched to a gene: 8. Primers targeting TRAV and TRBV primed first-strand cDNA, covering alpha and beta chains. With a constant-region primer and a V-primer adapter, TCRs were subjected to around 18 PCR cycles of amplification. Researchers amplified the isolated mRNA using in vitro transcription. TCRdb reprocessed the reads via MiXCR and lists one record per CDR3 protein. The sample lists about 100,000 distinct CDR3 sequences; more than 20% were seen once. Time point of the sample: after trial treatment. Treatment indicated: LDRT plus nivolumab, ipilimumab, low-dose cyclophosphamide and aspirin (RACIN trial). Administered to the donors were nivolumab, ipilimumab, aspirin, low-dose cyclophosphamide and low-dose radiotherapy.

This receptor was obtained from a male donor with prostate cancer. Sequenced material: PBMCs, taken after low-dose radiotherapy plus immunotherapy. The chain couples TRBV5-4 to TRBJ2-1, with TRBD2 matching 8 bases. For the CDR3, the DNA is TGTGCCAGCAGCACCCTCGGGGGGGGCTATGAGCAGTTCTTC. This sequence encodes CASSTLGGGYEQFF.